Following are 18 T cell receptor beta chains from one sample sequenced in a study of OX40 agonist ivuxolimab in advanced cancers. Assay used: immunoSEQ multiplex PCR; TCRdb lists only in-frame clones, some missing. The sample carries 9,000 to 13,000 clones, around 80% recorded once. Sequencing used CD4+ or CD8+ T cells sorted from blood, obtained in a trial of the OX40 agonist ivuxolimab. Every receptor here comes from an adult with an advanced solid tumor such as melanoma, head and neck, liver or kidney cancer.

The rearrangement links TRBV19 to TRBJ2-1, with 7 bases matching TRBD2. Per the germline V gene, CDR1 is LNHDA and CDR2 is SQIVND (reference sequence). The CDR3 totals 15 residues. The V segment lost 3 bases and the J segment 2 bases; nucleotides outside the gene matches: 4. The CDR3 nucleotides are TGTGCCAGTAGTATGAGGCGGGAGCCCTACAATGAGCAGTTCTTC. Its translation is CASSMRREPYNEQFF.

This chain uses TRBV7-9 with TRBJ1-4; the D is unclear. The CDR3 spans 17 residues. V gave up 5 bases and J gave up 6 bases, with 22 bases separating them. Germline V gene sequence: CDR1 SEHNR, CDR2 FQNEAQ (reference sequence). In nucleotides, the CDR3 is TGTGCCAGCAGCATTGGTACCGTCGGTCATCAGGATGAAAAACTGTTTTTT. This gives the protein CASSIGTVGHQDEKLFF.

The rearrangement joins TRBV7-3 to TRBJ2-2; D is perhaps TRBD1 (5 bases). V was pared by 2 bases and J by 6 bases, with 10 bases between. This CDR3 comprises 14 residues. Germline V lookup: CDR1 SGHTA, CDR2 FQGTGA. The CDR3 region is CASSLQGSPGELFF. DNA of the CDR3: TGTGCCAGCAGCTTACAGGGTAGTCCCGGGGAGCTGTTTTTT.

This clone was seen a few times. The chain has TRBV10-1 and TRBJ1-1; TRBD1 matches at 8 bases. V lost 8 bases and J lost 3; bases outside the gene matches: 11. This CDR3 region has 15 residues. Germline lookup yields CDR1 WNHNN and CDR2 SYGVQD (reference sequence). The DNA for the CDR3 is TGCGCCAGCCTTAAGGGCGCAGGGGGCTACACTGAAGCTTTCTTT. This translates into CASLKGAGGYTEAFF.

This rearrangement joins TRBV5-1 to TRBJ2-7, with D perhaps TRBD1 (6 bases). CDR1 is SGHRS, CDR2 YFSETQ, per germline. Trimming left V 0 bases short and J 6 bases short, with 10 bases between. CDR3 length: 13 amino acids. In nucleotides, the CDR3 is TGCGCCAGCAGCTTGGTAAGGGGGATCGAGCAGTACTTC. Protein product: CASSLVRGIEQYF.

J is TRBJ1-2 and V is TRBV30; D perhaps matches TRBD1 (5 bases). The CDR3 has 15 residues. Germline lookup yields CDR1 GTSNPN and CDR2 SVGIG (reference sequence). Trimming pared 3 bases from V and 8 bases from J, leaving 22 bases between. Here the CDR3 DNA reads TGTGCCTGGAGGAGTGGGGCCGGTGGAGAGGTCGGCTACACCTTC. Residues: CAWRSGAGGEVGYTF.

In its sample, this clone was seen a few times. The rearrangement uses TRBV9 and TRBJ1-2, with D perhaps TRBD1 (5 bases). Germline-derived CDR1 and CDR2 are SGDLS and YYNGEE. The V and J ends lost 0 bases and 7 bases respectively, with 22 bases between them. There are 17 residues in the CDR3. The CDR3 region is CASSVGGVEAGRTGYTF. CDR3 nucleotides: TGTGCCAGCAGCGTAGGAGGGGTTGAGGCAGGGAGAACTGGCTACACCTTC.

The chain joins TRBV5-6 to TRBJ2-5; no definite D call. With 1 base removed from V and 5 bases from J, the gap between germline ends came to 12 bases. The CDR3 loop spans 14 amino acids. Germline V lookup: CDR1 SGHDT, CDR2 YYEEEE. CDR3 sequence (DNA): TGTGCCAGCAGCTTGCGGCAGAGGATCGAGACCCAGTACTTC. It encodes CASSLRQRIETQYF.

V is TRBV14 and J is TRBJ2-1; possibly TRBD2 for D (5 bases). The V gene's germline CDR1 is SGHDN and CDR2 FVKESK. The CDR3 spans 12 residues. V dropped 4 bases and J dropped 10 bases, with 11 bases sitting between them. CDR3 sequence: CASSLGGWEQFF. CDR3 DNA sequence: TGTGCCAGCAGCCTAGGAGGATGGGAGCAGTTCTTC.

The chain recombines TRBV10-1 with TRBJ2-3; TRBD2 might be the D (5 bases). Germline V gives CDR1 WNHNN, CDR2 SYGVQD (reference sequence). V dropped 3 bases and J dropped 2 bases, with 12 bases sitting between them. The CDR3 extends over 15 amino acids. Here the CDR3 DNA reads TGCGCCAGCAGTGAAGAGCGAGGGTTCACAGATACGCAGTATTTT. This sequence encodes CASSEERGFTDTQYF.

The rearrangement links TRBV5-1 to TRBJ1-1, with D possibly matching TRBD1 (5 bases). Between the trimmed V and J ends, which lost 3 bases and 3 bases, there was a span of 12 bases. Germline lookup yields CDR1 SGHRS and CDR2 YFSETQ. This CDR3 region has 14 residues. CDR3 residues: CASSSLDSYTEAFF. The CDR3 region has the DNA TGCGCCAGCAGCTCCCTCGACAGTTACACTGAAGCTTTCTTT.

The chain joins TRBV29-1 to TRBJ1-2; TRBD1 might be the D (6 bases). The CDR3 length is 11 residues. V lost 4 bases, J lost 8 bases, and 11 bases lay in between. Per the germline V gene, CDR1 is SQVTM and CDR2 is ANQGSEA. The CDR3 here is CSVGGGAGYTF. In nucleotides, the CDR3 is TGCAGCGTTGGCGGGGGCGCGGGCTACACCTTC. Variable domain in full (rest from reference TRBV29-1 and TRBJ1-2): SAVISQKPSRDICQRGTSLTIQCQVDSQVTMMFWYRQQPGQSLTLIATANQGSEATYESGFVIDKFPISRPNLTFSTLTVSNMSPEDSSIYLCSVGGGAGYTFGSGTRLTVV.

This chain connects TRBV5-1 to TRBJ2-2, with 7 bases aligning to TRBD2. Germline V lookup: CDR1 SGHRS, CDR2 YFSETQ. The CDR3 runs 13 residues. The V segment lost 3 bases and the J segment 6 bases; nucleotides outside the gene matches: 2. CDR3 sequence (DNA): TGCGCCAGCAGCTGGGACTACGCCGGGGAGCTGTTTTTT. It yields the protein CASSWDYAGELFF. The full variable domain, its missing parts supplied by reference TRBV5-1 and TRBJ2-2, is KAGVTQTPRYLIKTRGQQVTLSCSPISGHRSVSWYQQTPGQGLQFLFEYFSETQRNKGNFPGRFSGRQFSNSRSEMNVSTLELGDSALYLCASSWDYAGELFFGEGSRLTVL.

The chain is built from TRBV10-3 and TRBJ1-4; 7 positions agree with TRBD1. The CDR3 covers 15 residues. Germline trimming cut 2 bases from V and 4 bases from J; bases unmatched to any gene: 4. The germline CDR1 and CDR2 sequences are ENHRY and SYGVKD. The CDR3 region has the DNA TGTGCCATCAGTGAGGCGGGACAGATTAATGAAAAACTGTTTTTT. Translating it yields CAISEAGQINEKLFF.

The chain has TRBV4-1 and TRBJ2-7; TRBD2 might be the D (6 bases). CDR1 MGHRA and CDR2 YSYEKL come from the germline V gene. This CDR3 spans 16 amino acids. The V gene lost 1 base and the J gene lost 5 bases, with 18 bases spanning the gap. The CDR3: CASSQVPWGEENEQYF. CDR3 coding DNA: TGCGCCAGCAGCCAAGTTCCGTGGGGGGAGGAGAACGAGCAGTACTTC.

The chain couples TRBV11-2 to TRBJ2-5; 7 positions match TRBD1. The CDR3 contains 14 residues. The V gene's germline CDR1 is SGHAT and CDR2 FQNNGV. The V and J ends lost 1 base and 11 bases, in that order; junction bases with no gene match: 10. This CDR3 reads CASSLGTGPWGQYF. The CDR3 coding sequence is TGTGCCAGCAGCTTAGGGACAGGACCTTGGGGGCAGTACTTC. Full variable domain (missing parts from reference TRBV11-2 and TRBJ2-5): EAGVAQSPRYKIIEKRQSVAFWCNPISGHATLYWYQQILGQGPKLLIQFQNNGVVDDSQLPKDRFSAERLKGVDSTLKIQPAKLEDSAVYLCASSLGTGPWGQYFGPGTRLLVL.

The table lists this clone with a few counts. The rearrangement links TRBV4-1 to TRBJ1-1; 7 nucleotides line up with TRBD1. Trimming removed 4 bases from V and 4 bases from J; junction bases left unmatched: 3. This CDR3 contains 13 residues. Germline values: CDR1 MGHRA, CDR2 YSYEKL. CDR3 coding DNA: TGCGCCAGCAGCCCGACAGGGCCCACTGAAGCTTTCTTT. It specifies CASSPTGPTEAFF.

The chain has TRBV19 and TRBJ2-1, with D perhaps matching TRBD2 (6 bases). The CDR3 extends over 14 amino acids. Trimming removed 7 bases at V and 3 bases at J, with 13 bases between. Germline CDR1 is LNHDA and CDR2 is SQIVND (reference sequence). The CDR3 DNA reads TGTGCCAGTACCGCGGGACGGAACTACAATGAGCAGTTCTTC. Translated: CASTAGRNYNEQFF.